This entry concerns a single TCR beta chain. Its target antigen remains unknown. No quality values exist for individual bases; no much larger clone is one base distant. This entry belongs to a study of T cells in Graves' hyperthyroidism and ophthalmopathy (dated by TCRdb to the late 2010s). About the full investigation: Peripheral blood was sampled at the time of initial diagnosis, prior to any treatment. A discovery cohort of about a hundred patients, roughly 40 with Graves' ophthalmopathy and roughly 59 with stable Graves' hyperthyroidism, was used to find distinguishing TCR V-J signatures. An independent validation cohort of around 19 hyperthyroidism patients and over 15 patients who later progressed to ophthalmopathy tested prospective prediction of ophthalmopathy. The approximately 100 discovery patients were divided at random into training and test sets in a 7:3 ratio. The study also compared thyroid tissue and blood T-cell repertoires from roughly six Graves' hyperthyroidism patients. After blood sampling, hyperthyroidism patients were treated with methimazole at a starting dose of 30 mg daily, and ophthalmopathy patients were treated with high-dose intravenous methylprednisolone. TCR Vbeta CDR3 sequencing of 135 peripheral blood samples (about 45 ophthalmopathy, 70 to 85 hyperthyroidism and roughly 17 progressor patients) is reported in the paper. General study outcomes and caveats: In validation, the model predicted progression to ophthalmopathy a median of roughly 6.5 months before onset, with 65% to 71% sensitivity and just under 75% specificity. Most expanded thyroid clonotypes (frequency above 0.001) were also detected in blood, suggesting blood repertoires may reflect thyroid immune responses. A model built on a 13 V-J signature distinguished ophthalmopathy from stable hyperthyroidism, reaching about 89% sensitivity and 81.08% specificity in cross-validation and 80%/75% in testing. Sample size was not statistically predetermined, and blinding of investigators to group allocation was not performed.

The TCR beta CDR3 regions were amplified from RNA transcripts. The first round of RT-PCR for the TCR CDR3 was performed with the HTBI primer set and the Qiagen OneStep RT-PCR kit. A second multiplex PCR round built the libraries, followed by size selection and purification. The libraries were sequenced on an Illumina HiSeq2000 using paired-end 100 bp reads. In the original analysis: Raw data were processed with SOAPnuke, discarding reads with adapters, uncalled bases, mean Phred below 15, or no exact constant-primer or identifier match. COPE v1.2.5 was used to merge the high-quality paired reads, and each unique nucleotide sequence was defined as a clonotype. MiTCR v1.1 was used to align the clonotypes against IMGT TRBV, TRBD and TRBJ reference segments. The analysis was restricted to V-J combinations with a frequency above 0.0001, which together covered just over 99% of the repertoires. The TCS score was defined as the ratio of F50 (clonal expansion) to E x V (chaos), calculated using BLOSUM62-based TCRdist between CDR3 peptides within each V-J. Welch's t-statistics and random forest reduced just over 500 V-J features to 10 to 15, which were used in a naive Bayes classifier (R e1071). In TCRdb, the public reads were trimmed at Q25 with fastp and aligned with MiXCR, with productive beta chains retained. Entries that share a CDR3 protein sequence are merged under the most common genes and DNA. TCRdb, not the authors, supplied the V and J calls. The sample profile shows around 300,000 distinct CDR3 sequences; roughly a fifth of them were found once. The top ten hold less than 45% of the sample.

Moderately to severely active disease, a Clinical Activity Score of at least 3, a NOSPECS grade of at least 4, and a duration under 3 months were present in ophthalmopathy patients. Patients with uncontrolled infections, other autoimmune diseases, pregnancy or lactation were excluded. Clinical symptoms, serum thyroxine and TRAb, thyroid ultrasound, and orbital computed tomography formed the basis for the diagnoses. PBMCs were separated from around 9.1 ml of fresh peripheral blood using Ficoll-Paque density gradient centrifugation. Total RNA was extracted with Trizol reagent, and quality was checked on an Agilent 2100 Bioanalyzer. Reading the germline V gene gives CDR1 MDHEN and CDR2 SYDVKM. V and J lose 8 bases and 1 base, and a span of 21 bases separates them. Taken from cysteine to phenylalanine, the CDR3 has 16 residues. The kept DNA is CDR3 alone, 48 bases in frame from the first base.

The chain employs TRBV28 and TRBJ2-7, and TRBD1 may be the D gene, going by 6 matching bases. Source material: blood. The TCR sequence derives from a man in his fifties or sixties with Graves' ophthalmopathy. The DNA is TGTGCCAGCCTGCCCCCGTTCGGACAGCGGTCCTACGAGCAGTACTTC. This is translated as CASLPPFGQRSYEQYF. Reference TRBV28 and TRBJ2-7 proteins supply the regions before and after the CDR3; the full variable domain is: DVKVTQSSRYLVKRTGEKVFLECVQDMDHENMFWYRQDPGLGLRLIYFSYDVKMKEKGDIPEGYSVSREKKERFSLILESASTNQTSMYLCASLPPFGQRSYEQYFGPGTRLTVT.